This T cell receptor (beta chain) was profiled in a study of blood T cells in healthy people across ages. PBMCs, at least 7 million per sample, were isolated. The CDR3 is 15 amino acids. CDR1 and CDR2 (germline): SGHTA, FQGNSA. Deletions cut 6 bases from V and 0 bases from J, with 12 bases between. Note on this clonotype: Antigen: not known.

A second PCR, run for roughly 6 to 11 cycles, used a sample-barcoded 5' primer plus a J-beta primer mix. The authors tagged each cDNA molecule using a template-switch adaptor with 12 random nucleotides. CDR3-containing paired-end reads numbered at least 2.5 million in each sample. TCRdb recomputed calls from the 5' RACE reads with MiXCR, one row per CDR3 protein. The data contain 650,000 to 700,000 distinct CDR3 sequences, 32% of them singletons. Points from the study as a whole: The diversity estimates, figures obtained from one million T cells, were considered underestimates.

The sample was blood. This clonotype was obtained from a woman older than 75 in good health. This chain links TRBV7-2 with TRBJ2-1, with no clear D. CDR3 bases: TGTGCCAGCAGTGCCTCAGCTCACTCCTACAATGAGCAGTTCTTC. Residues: CASSASAHSYNEQFF. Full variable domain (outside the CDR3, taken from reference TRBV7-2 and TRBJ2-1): GAGVSQSPSNKVTEKGKDVELRCDPISGHTALYWYRQSLGQGLEFLIYFQGNSAPDKSGLPSDRFSAERTGGSVSTLTIQRTQQEDSAVYLCASSASAHSYNEQFFGPGTRLTVL.